Below are 30 T cell receptor beta chains sequenced from a single sample in a study of blood T cells in healthy people across ages. The authors ran a second PCR of roughly 6 to 12 cycles using a sample-barcoded 5' primer and a J-beta primer mix. One entry per CDR3 protein, called by TCRdb with MiXCR from the 5' RACE reads. Of just over 1 million distinct CDR3 sequences in the sample, 40% to 55% were seen once. The sequencing sample was made of blood. The receptors derive from a woman aged 55-75 years in good health.

This clonotype was picked up a small number of times. The DNA of the CDR3 is TGCAGTGCTACATATCCGGAGACCCAGTACTTC. Encoded protein: CSATYPETQYF. The rearrangement joins TRBV20-1 to TRBJ2-5; D not certain. Germline CDR1 is DFQATT and CDR2 is SNEGSKA (reference sequence). V lost 4 bases, J lost 5 bases, and 8 bases lay in between. This CDR3 is built from 11 residues.

This clonotype has just a few counts. This rearrangement joins TRBV15 to TRBJ2-1; TRBD1 matches 9 bases. Per the germline V gene, CDR1 is LNHNV and CDR2 is YYDKDF (reference sequence). The trim removed 0 bases at V and 6 bases at J, leaving 6 bases unmatched. The CDR3 spans 16 residues. The CDR3 is CATSREGQGYINEQFF. The CDR3 region has the DNA TGTGCCACCAGCAGAGAAGGACAGGGGTATATCAATGAGCAGTTCTTC.

The chain joins TRBV28 to TRBJ2-7, with D perhaps TRBD2 (6 bases). Trimming left V 7 bases short and J 7 bases short, with 17 bases between. This CDR3 contains 13 residues. The germline V gene encodes CDR1 MDHEN and CDR2 SYDVKM. The CDR3 DNA reads as TGTGCCAGCACCTTAGGAGGGGAGGATGAGCAGTACTTC. Its protein product is CASTLGGEDEQYF.

The rearrangement links TRBV29-1 to TRBJ2-3; no definite D call. Trimming took 4 bases from V and 3 from J, leaving 5 bases between them. The V gene's germline CDR1 is SQVTM and CDR2 ANQGSEA. There are 11 residues in the CDR3. This CDR3 reads CSVAGTDTQYF. The CDR3 DNA reads TGCAGCGTTGCCGGGACAGATACGCAGTATTTT.

This clonotype was seen only once. The chain combines TRBV28 with TRBJ1-5, with D uncertain. V was cut by 6 bases and J by 0 bases, with 9 bases left in between. Germline V CDR1 and CDR2: MDHEN, SYDVKM. The CDR3 covers 14 residues. CDR3 sequence reads: CASSPTNSNQPQHF. In DNA, the CDR3 is TGTGCCAGCAGCCCTACAAATAGCAATCAGCCCCAGCATTTT.

The chain employs TRBV6-6 and TRBJ2-5; 10 nucleotides match TRBD1. The junction had 4 bases not matched to a gene; V was cut back by 7 bases and J by 2 bases. The CDR3 has 14 residues. Germline V lookup: CDR1 MNHNY, CDR2 SVGAGI (reference sequence). For the CDR3, the DNA is TGTGCCAGCACCCGGACAGGGGGGCAAGAGACCCAGTACTTC. Its protein product is CASTRTGGQETQYF.

The chain is built from TRBV14 and TRBJ2-5; maybe TRBD2 (6 bases). Trimming cost V 4 bases and J 4 bases, with 19 bases left between them. The CDR3 extends over 16 amino acids. The germline CDR1 and CDR2 sequences are SGHDN and FVKESK. CDR3 loop: CASSRPGLRFGETQYF. CDR3 DNA: TGTGCCAGCAGCCGACCGGGACTCCGGTTCGGAGAGACCCAGTACTTC.

The sample holds a few counts of this clonotype. The V and J genes are TRBV9 and TRBJ2-3; D is possibly TRBD1 (6 bases). V gave up 0 bases and J gave up 10 bases, with 9 bases separating them. Germline loops: CDR1 SGDLS, CDR2 YYNGEE. The CDR3 runs 12 residues. CDR3 DNA: TGTGCCAGCAGCGTAGTTGAGGGGGCGCAGTATTTT. Translation gives CASSVVEGAQYF.

The chain couples TRBV11-2 to TRBJ2-5, with D hard to call. V was cut by 0 bases and J by 4 bases, with 9 bases left in between. This CDR3 comprises 14 residues. Looked up from germline, CDR1 is SGHAT and CDR2 is FQNNGV. CDR3 in DNA: TGTGCCAGCAGCTTAGATCGGGTGGGAGAGACCCAGTACTTC. It encodes CASSLDRVGETQYF.

This chain links TRBV28 with TRBJ2-1; maybe TRBD2 (6 bases). Trimming left V 7 bases short and J 7 bases short, with 23 bases between. Germline V gene data show CDR1 as MDHEN and CDR2 as SYDVKM. This CDR3 is built from 16 residues. CDR3 region: CASTLSQAGTLNEQFF. Written as DNA, the CDR3 is TGTGCCAGCACCCTATCTCAAGCTGGGACTCTGAATGAGCAGTTCTTC.

In its sample, this clonotype was seen a few times. V usage is TRBV7-2 and J usage is TRBJ2-3; D gene uncertain. This CDR3 has 13 amino acids. Trimming left V 1 base short and J 7 bases short, with 9 bases between. Germline CDR1 reads SGHTA; CDR2 reads FQGNSA. In DNA, the CDR3 is TGTGCCAGCAGCTTAGACCCCCAGAATACGCAGTATTTT. Protein: CASSLDPQNTQYF.

The chain links TRBV14 to TRBJ2-5; 13 bases match TRBD2. Germline loops: CDR1 SGHDN, CDR2 FVKESK. The CDR3 loop spans 16 amino acids. The V and J ends lost 5 bases and 4 bases, in that order; junction bases with no gene match: 7. CDR3 residues: CASSKRTSGGGETQYF. As DNA, the CDR3 is TGTGCCAGCAGCAAACGGACTAGCGGGGGAGGAGAGACCCAGTACTTC. The whole variable domain, filled in from reference TRBV14 and TRBJ2-5, reads EAGVTQFPSHSVIEKGQTVTLRCDPISGHDNLYWYRRVMGKEIKFLLHFVKESKQDESGMPNNRFLAERTGGTYSTLKVQPAELEDSGVYFCASSKRTSGGGETQYFGPGTRLLVL.

The chain is built from TRBV4-2 and TRBJ2-3; 12 bases are a match to TRBD2. In germline, CDR1 is LGHNA, CDR2 YNFKEQ. This CDR3 comprises 16 residues. Trimming at V came to 3 bases and at J to 7 bases, leaving 8 bases not matched to a gene. The CDR3 coding sequence is TGTGCCAGCAGCCAGGGCGGACTAGCGGGAAGTAATACGCAGTATTTT. The encoded protein is CASSQGGLAGSNTQYF.

This chain joins TRBV16 and TRBJ1-2, with 7 bases that match TRBD1. The V gene end was trimmed by 4 bases and the J gene end by 4 bases; junction bases not matched to a gene: 12. The germline V gene has CDR1 KGHSY and CDR2 FQNENV. This CDR3 contains 16 residues. The CDR3 region is CASSPYRGRELYGYTF. CDR3 DNA: TGTGCCAGCAGCCCTTACAGGGGAAGAGAGCTCTATGGCTACACCTTC.

This clonotype has only a few counts. The chain carries TRBV6-5 and TRBJ2-1; TRBD2 matches 11 bases. The CDR3 length is 15 residues. In germline, CDR1 is MNHEY, CDR2 SVGAGI. The trim removed 5 bases at V and 7 bases at J, leaving 7 bases unmatched. As DNA, the CDR3 is TGTGCCAGCAGTGAACTAGCGGGAGTGCGGAATGAGCAGTTCTTC. It encodes CASSELAGVRNEQFF.

The chain combines TRBV12-3 or TRBV12-4 with TRBJ2-7; TRBD1 matches 10 bases. Near its end, the DNA agrees better with TRBJ2-5, so the J call may be wrong. The CDR3 totals 14 residues. CDR3 nucleotides: TGTGCCAGCAGGGCGACAGGGGGCGAGGAGACCCAGTACTTC. It translates to CASRATGGEETQYF.

The rearrangement uses TRBV6-6 and TRBJ1-1; D is possibly TRBD1 (6 bases). Germline values: CDR1 MNHNY, CDR2 SVGAGI (reference sequence). This CDR3 has 15 residues. The ends were cut back, 2 bases at V and 5 bases at J, with 15 bases in the middle. The CDR3 protein is CASSYGGGPGTEAFF. For the CDR3, the DNA is TGTGCCAGCAGTTACGGCGGGGGGCCGGGGACTGAAGCTTTCTTT.

The chain's CDR3 is CASSSTASTGELFF. DNA of the CDR3: TGTGCCAGCAGTTCAACAGCGAGCACCGGGGAGCTGTTTTTT. The chain combines TRBV12-3 or TRBV12-4 with TRBJ2-2; D remains unclear. V was cut by 4 bases and J by 4 bases, with 10 bases left in between. The length of the CDR3 is 14 residues.

This sequence joins TRBV3-1 and TRBJ2-6, with unresolved D. The CDR3 extends over 16 amino acids. V was pared by 1 base and J by 1 base, with 8 bases between. Germline CDR1 is LGHDT and CDR2 is YNNKEL (reference sequence). The CDR3 bases are TGTGCCAGCAGCCAAGTGCCGATTTCTGGGGCCAACGTCCTGACTTTC. Protein sequence: CASSQVPISGANVLTF.

This sequence joins TRBV27 and TRBJ1-4; D is possibly TRBD1 (6 bases). V was cut by 6 bases and J by 2 bases, with 13 bases left in between. The CDR3 runs to 15 residues. Germline CDR1 MNHEY, CDR2 SMNVEV (reference sequence). CDR3 nucleotide sequence: TGTGCCAGCAGGAACCAGGGGAGGACTAATGAAAAACTGTTTTTT. Its protein product is CASRNQGRTNEKLFF.

The J gene is TRBJ2-5, the V gene TRBV29-1; the D is unclear. Germline CDR1 is SQVTM and CDR2 is ANQGSEA. Trimming took 7 bases from V and 1 from J, leaving 4 bases between them. The CDR3 covers 10 residues. The CDR3 region has the DNA TGCAGCGGAACCCAAGAGACCCAGTACTTC. The encoded protein is CSGTQETQYF.

This rearrangement joins TRBV15 to TRBJ2-1; D remains ambiguous. Germline CDR1 is LNHNV and CDR2 is YYDKDF (reference sequence). This CDR3 comprises 11 residues. Trimming shortened V by 0 bases and J by 9 bases, and 3 bases separated the two germline ends. The CDR3 here is CATSREGEQFF. The CDR3 bases are TGTGCCACCAGCAGAGAGGGTGAGCAGTTCTTC.

This clonotype occurred many times. The chain uses TRBV20-1 and TRBJ2-5; the D is unclear. Trimming took off 4 bases at V and 5 bases at J, with 5 bases between the two ends. This CDR3 is built from 10 residues. Germline V gene data show CDR1 as DFQATT and CDR2 as SNEGSKA (reference sequence). CDR3 in amino acids: CSATRETQYF. In DNA, the CDR3 is TGCAGTGCTACCCGGGAGACCCAGTACTTC.

This chain joins TRBV5-1 and TRBJ2-1; D is perhaps TRBD1 (5 bases). The germline CDR1 and CDR2 sequences are SGHRS and YFSETQ. This CDR3 comprises 15 residues. Trimming took off 3 bases at V and 5 bases at J, with 15 bases between the two ends. CDR3 in DNA: TGCGCCAGCAGCTCCGACAGAAATTTTAACAATGAGCAGTTCTTC. The encoded protein is CASSSDRNFNNEQFF.

The sample holds many counts of this clonotype. This chain uses TRBV7-2 with TRBJ2-3; 7 bases are shared with TRBD2. The J segment lost 3 bases and the V segment lost 0 bases, leaving 3 bases of the junction unmatched. Germline V gene sequence: CDR1 SGHTA, CDR2 FQGNSA. The CDR3 runs 15 residues. DNA for the CDR3: TGTGCCAGCAGCTTAGCAGCGGGAAATACAGATACGCAGTATTTT. Its protein product is CASSLAAGNTDTQYF.

This clonotype was seen at least ten times. The rearrangement joins TRBV27 to TRBJ2-5, with D unresolved. Gene TRBJ2-7 matches the end of the DNA better, so the J call may be wrong. This CDR3 spans 12 amino acids. Germline assignment: CDR1 MNHEY and CDR2 SMNVEV (reference sequence). The CDR3 DNA is TGTGCCAGCAGTTTTCCCCTGGGCGAGCAGTACTTC. Protein sequence: CASSFPLGEQYF.

This clonotype was detected a few times. The V gene is TRBV15, the J gene TRBJ1-2, with TRBD1 as a possible D gene (5 bases). V was pared by 0 bases and J by 0 bases, with 14 bases between. Germline V gives CDR1 LNHNV, CDR2 YYDKDF (reference sequence). This CDR3 has 17 residues. The CDR3 spells CATSREDSGTTNYGYTF. CDR3 DNA sequence: TGTGCCACCAGCAGAGAAGACAGTGGGACCACTAACTATGGCTACACCTTC.

The chain combines TRBV6-5 with TRBJ2-7; 9 bases line up with TRBD2. The CDR3 contains 14 residues. The V gene's germline CDR1 is MNHEY and CDR2 SVGAGI. With 6 bases clipped from V and 6 bases from J, the junction kept 9 bases outside the gene matches. This chain's CDR3 is CASRRSGSPSEQYF. Written as DNA, the CDR3 is TGTGCCAGCAGACGTAGCGGGAGCCCTTCCGAGCAGTACTTC.

The CDR3 DNA sequence: TGCGCCAGCAGCTTGGACAGGGAAACGATGAGTCAGTACTTC. This translates into CASSLDRETMSQYF. The chain has TRBV5-1 and TRBJ2-4; weak D call: TRBD1 (6 bases). The CDR3 has 14 amino acids. V was trimmed by 0 bases and J by 12 bases, leaving 16 bases between them. Germline CDR1 SGHRS, CDR2 YFSETQ. Full variable domain (missing parts from reference TRBV5-1 and TRBJ2-4): KAGVTQTPRYLIKTRGQQVTLSCSPISGHRSVSWYQQTPGQGLQFLFEYFSETQRNKGNFPGRFSGRQFSNSRSEMNVSTLELGDSALYLCASSLDRETMSQYFGAGTRLSVL.

CDR3 sequence (DNA): TGCAGTGCTAGAGATTATGGGGCAGGGGAAGTCTACACCTTC. Translating it yields CSARDYGAGEVYTF. The V call is TRBV20-1, the J call TRBJ1-2; maybe TRBD1 (6 bases). CDR1 and CDR2 (germline): DFQATT, SNEGSKA (reference sequence). V dropped 0 bases and J dropped 10 bases, with 18 bases sitting between them. The CDR3 has 14 residues.